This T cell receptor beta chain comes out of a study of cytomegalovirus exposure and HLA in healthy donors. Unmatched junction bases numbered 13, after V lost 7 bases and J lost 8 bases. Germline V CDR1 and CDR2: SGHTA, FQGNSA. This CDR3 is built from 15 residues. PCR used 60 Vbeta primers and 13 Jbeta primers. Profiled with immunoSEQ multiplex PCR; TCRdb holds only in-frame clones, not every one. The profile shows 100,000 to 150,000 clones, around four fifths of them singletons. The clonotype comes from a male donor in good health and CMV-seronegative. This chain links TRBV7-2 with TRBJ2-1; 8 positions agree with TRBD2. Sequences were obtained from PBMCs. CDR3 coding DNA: TGTGCCAGCATGTTTTGGAGCGGGAGCTGGGATGAGCAGTTCTTC. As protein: CASMFWSGSWDEQFF.